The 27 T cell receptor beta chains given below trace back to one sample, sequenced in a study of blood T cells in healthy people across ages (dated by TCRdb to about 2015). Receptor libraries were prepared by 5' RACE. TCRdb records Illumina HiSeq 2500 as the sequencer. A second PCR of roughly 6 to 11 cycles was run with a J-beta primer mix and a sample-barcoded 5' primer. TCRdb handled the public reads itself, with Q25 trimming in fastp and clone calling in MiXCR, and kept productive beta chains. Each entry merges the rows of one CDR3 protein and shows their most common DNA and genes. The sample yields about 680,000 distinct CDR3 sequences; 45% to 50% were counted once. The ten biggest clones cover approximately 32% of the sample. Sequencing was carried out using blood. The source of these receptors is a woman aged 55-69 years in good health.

CDR3 sequence: CASSESSGRNEQFF. DNA for the CDR3: TGTGCCAGCAGTGAAAGTAGCGGGAGGAATGAGCAGTTCTTC. The chain joins TRBV6-1 to TRBJ2-1; the match to TRBD2 covers 10 bases. This CDR3 has 14 residues. With V trimmed by 2 bases and J by 7 bases, 2 bases remained unmatched. Germline CDR1 is MNHNS and CDR2 is SASEGT.

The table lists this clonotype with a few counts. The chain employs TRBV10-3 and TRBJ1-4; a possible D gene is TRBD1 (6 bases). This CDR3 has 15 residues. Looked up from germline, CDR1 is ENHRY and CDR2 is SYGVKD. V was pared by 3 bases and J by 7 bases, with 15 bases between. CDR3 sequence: CAISESRGGGEKLFF. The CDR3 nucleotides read TGTGCCATCAGTGAAAGTAGGGGAGGGGGTGAAAAACTGTTTTTT.

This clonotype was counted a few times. This chain's CDR3 is CASSRLADYNEQFF. The CDR3 nucleotides read TGTGCCAGCAGTAGACTAGCGGATTACAATGAGCAGTTCTTC. V is TRBV6-5 and J is TRBJ2-1; the match to TRBD2 covers 9 bases. The CDR3 loop spans 14 amino acids. V dropped 5 bases and J dropped 4; count of bases not matched to a gene: 3. Germline-derived CDR1 and CDR2 are MNHEY and SVGAGI.

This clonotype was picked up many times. This chain's CDR3 is CASSVAGVSTGELFF. CDR3 sequence (DNA): TGTGCCAGCAGCGTAGCGGGAGTCAGCACCGGGGAGCTGTTTTTT. This sequence joins TRBV9 and TRBJ2-2, with D possibly being TRBD2 (6 bases). The CDR3 extends over 15 amino acids. Germline V lookup: CDR1 SGDLS, CDR2 YYNGEE. The germline V and J ends were trimmed by 0 bases and 4 bases, with 10 bases remaining between them.

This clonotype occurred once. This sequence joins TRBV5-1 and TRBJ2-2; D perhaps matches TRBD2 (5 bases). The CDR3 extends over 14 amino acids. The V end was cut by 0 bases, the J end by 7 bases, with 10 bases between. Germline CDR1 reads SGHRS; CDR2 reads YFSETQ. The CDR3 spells CASSLVAGGGELFF. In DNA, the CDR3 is TGCGCCAGCAGCTTGGTTGCGGGCGGCGGGGAGCTGTTTTTT.

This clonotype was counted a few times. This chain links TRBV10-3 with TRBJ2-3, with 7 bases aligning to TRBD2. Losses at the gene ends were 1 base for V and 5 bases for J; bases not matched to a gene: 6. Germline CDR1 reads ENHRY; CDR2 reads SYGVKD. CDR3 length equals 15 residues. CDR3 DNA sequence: TGTGCCATCAGTGAGTTGTCGGGCGGGAGAGATACGCAGTATTTT. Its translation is CAISELSGGRDTQYF.

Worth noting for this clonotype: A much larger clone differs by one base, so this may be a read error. DNA for the CDR3: TGTGCCAGCAGTGGTTTTGGCGGCTACGAGAAGTACTTC. Its protein is CASSGFGGYEKYF. This chain connects TRBV2 to TRBJ2-7; no firm D call. This CDR3 has 13 amino acids. Germline V gives CDR1 SNHLY, CDR2 FYNNEI. Full variable domain (outside the CDR3, taken from reference TRBV2 and TRBJ2-7): EPEVTQTPSHQVTQMGQEVILRCVPISNHLYFYWYRQILGQKVEFLVSFYNNEISEKSEIFDDQFSVERPDGSNFTLKIRSTKLEDSAMYFCASSGFGGYEKYFGPGTRLTVT.

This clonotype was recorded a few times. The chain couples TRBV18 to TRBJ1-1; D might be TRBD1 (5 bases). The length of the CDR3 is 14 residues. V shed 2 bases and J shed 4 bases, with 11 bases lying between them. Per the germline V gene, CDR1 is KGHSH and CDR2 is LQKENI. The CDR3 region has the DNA TGTGCCAGCTCACCAGGGGCGTCGAGCACTGAAGCTTTCTTT. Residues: CASSPGASSTEAFF.

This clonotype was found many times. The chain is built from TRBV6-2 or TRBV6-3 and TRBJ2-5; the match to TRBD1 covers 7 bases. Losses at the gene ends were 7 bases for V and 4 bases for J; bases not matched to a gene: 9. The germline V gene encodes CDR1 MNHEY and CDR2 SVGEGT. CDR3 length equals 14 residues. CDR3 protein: CASTRRQGRETQYF. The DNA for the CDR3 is TGTGCCAGCACGCGTAGACAGGGCCGAGAGACCCAGTACTTC.

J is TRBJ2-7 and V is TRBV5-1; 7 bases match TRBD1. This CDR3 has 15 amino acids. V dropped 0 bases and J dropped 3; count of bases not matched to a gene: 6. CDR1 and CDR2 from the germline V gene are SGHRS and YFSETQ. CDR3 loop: CASSLDVRQGYEQYF. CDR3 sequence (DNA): TGCGCCAGCAGCTTGGACGTTCGACAGGGCTACGAGCAGTACTTC.

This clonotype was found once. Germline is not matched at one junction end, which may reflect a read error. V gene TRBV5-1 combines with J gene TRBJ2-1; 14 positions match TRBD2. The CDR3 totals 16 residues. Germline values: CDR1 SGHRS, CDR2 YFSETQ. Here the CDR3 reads CVSSPKGLAGEGEQFF. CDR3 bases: TGCGTCAGCAGCCCAAAGGGACTAGCGGGAGAGGGGGAGCAGTTCTTC.

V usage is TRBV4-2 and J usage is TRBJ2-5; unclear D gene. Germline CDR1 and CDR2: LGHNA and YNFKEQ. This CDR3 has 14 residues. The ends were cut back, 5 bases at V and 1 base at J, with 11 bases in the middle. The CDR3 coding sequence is TGTGCCAGCAGCTCCCAGACCGGCCAAGAGACCCAGTACTTC. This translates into CASSSQTGQETQYF.

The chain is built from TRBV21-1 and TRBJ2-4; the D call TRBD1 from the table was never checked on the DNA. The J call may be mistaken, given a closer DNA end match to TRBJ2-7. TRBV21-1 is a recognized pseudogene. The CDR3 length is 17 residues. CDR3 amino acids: CASSRPQLTGGAYEQYF. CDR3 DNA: TGTGCCAGCAGCCGACCCCAACTGACAGGGGGTGCCTACGAGCAGTACTTC.

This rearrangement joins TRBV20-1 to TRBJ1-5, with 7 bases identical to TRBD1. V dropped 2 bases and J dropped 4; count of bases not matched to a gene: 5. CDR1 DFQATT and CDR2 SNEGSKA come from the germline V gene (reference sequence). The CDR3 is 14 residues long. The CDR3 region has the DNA TGCAGTGCTAGACAGGGACAGAAGAATCAGCCCCAGCATTTT. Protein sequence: CSARQGQKNQPQHF.

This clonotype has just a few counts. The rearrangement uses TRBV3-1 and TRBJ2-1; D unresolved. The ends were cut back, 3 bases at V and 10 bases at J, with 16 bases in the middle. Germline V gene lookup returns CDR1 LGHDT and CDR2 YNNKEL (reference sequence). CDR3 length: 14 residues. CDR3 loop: CASSQGPLGREQFF. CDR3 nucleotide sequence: TGTGCCAGCAGCCAGGGCCCGCTAGGGCGGGAGCAGTTCTTC.

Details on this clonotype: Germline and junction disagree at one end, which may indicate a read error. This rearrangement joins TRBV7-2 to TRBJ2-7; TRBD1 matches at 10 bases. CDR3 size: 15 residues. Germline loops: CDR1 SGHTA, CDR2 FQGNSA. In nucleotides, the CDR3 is TGTGCCAGCAGCCCAGGGGACAGGGGCTCCTACGAGCGGTACTTC. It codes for CASSPGDRGSYERYF.

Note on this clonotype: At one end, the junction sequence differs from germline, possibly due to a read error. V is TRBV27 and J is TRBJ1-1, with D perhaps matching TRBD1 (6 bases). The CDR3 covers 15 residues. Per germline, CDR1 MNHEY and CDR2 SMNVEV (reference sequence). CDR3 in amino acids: CACSILGQMNTEAFF. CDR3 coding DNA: TGTGCCTGCAGTATCCTCGGACAGATGAACACTGAAGCTTTCTTT.

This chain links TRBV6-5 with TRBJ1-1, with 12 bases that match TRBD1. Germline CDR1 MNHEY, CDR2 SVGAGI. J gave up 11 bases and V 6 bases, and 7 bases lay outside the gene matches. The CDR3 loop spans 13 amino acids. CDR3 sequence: CASRSGQGASAFF. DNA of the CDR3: TGTGCCAGCAGATCGGGACAGGGGGCGAGCGCTTTCTTT.

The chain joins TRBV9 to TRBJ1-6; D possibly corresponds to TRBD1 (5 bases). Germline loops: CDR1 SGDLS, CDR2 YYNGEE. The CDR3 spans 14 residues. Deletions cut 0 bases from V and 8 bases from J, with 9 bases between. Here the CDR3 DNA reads TGTGCCAGCAGCGTAGGGGGCAGCTATTCACCCCTCCACTTT. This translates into CASSVGGSYSPLHF. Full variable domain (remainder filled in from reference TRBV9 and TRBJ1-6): DSGVTQTPKHLITATGQRVTLRCSPRSGDLSVYWYQQSLDQGLQFLIQYYNGEERAKGNILERFSAQQFPDLHSELNLSSLELGDSALYFCASSVGGSYSPLHFGNGTRLTVT.

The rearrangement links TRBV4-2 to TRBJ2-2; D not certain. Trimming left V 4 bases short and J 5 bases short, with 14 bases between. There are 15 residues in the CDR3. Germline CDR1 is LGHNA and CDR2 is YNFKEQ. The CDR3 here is CASSPIDTATGELFF. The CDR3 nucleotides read TGTGCCAGCAGCCCAATCGACACCGCTACCGGGGAGCTGTTTTTT.

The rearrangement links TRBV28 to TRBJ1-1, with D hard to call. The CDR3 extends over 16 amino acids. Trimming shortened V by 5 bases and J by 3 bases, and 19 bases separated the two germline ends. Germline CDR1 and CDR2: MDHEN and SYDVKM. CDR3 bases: TGTGCCAGCAGTCCCCTCCCGACAATGGGCGACACTGAAGCTTTCTTT. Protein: CASSPLPTMGDTEAFF. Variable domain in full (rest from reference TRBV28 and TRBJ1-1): DVKVTQSSRYLVKRTGEKVFLECVQDMDHENMFWYRQDPGLGLRLIYFSYDVKMKEKGDIPEGYSVSREKKERFSLILESASTNQTSMYLCASSPLPTMGDTEAFFGQGTRLTVV.

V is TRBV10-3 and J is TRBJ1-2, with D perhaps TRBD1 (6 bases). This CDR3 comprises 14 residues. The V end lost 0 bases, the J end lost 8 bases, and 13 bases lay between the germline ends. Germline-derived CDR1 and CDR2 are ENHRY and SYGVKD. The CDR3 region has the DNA TGTGCCATCAGTGAGTCGCCGGACAGAAAAGGCTACACCTTC. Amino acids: CAISESPDRKGYTF.

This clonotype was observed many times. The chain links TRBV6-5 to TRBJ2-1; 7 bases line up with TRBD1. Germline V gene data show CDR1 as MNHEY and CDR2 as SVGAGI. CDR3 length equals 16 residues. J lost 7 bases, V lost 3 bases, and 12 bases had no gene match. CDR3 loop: CASSYTNRGLRNEQFF. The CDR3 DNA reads TGTGCCAGCAGTTATACGAACAGGGGCCTTCGGAATGAGCAGTTCTTC.

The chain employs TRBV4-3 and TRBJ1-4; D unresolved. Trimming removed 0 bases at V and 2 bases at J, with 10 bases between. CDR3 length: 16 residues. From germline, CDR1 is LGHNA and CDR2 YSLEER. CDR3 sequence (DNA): TGCGCCAGCAGCCAAGAAGTAATCGGGACTAATGAAAAACTGTTTTTT. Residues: CASSQEVIGTNEKLFF.

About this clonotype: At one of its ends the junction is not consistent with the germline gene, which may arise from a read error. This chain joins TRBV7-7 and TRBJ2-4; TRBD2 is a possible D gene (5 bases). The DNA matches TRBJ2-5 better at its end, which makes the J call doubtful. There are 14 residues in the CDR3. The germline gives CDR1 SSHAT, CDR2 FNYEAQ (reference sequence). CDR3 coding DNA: TGTGCTAGCAGCTCGGACTGGAGCGAGGAGACCCAGTACTTC. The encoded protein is CASSSDWSEETQYF.

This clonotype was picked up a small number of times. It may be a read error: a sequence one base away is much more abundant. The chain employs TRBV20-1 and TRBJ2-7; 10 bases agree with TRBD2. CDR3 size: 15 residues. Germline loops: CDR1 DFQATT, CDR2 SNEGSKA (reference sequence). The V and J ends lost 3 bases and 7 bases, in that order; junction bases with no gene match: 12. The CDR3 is CSASPGTSDSNEQYF. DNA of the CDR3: TGCAGTGCTAGCCCCGGGACTAGCGACAGCAATGAGCAGTACTTC.

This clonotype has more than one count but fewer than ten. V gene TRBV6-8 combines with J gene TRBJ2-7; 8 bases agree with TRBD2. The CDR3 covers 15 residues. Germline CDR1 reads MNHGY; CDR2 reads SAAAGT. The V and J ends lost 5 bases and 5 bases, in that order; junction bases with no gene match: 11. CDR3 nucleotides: TGTGCCAGCAGTACCCGGGGGGGTGAGACCCACGAGCAGTACTTC. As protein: CASSTRGGETHEQYF.